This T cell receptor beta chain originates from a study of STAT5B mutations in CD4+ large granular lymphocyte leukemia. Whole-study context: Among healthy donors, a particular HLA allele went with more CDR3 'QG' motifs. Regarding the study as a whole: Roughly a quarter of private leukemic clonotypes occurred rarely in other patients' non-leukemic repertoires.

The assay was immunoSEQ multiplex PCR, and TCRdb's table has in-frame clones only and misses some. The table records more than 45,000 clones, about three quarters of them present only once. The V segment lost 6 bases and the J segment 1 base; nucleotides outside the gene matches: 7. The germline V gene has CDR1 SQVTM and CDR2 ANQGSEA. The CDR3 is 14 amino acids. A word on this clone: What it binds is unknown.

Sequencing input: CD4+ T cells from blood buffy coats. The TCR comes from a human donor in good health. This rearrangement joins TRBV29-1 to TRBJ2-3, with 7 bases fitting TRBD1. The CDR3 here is CSVRGGLGTDTQYF. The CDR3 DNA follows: TGCAGCGTCCGAGGGGGCTTAGGCACAGATACGCAGTATTTT.